Following are 11 T cell receptor beta chains from one sample sequenced in a study of blood T cell repertoires in COVID-19. The assay was immunoSEQ multiplex PCR, and TCRdb's table has in-frame clones only and misses some. This repertoire shows roughly 400,000 clones, approximately 90% found once; its top ten account for approximately 1.3%. Sequencing was performed on PBMCs or T cells enriched from blood (not recorded which). All receptors derive from a woman aged 18-35 years who had been exposed to COVID-19.

This rearrangement joins TRBV28 to TRBJ1-4; 7 bases line up with TRBD1. Germline lookup yields CDR1 MDHEN and CDR2 SYDVKM. J gave up 5 bases and V 6 bases, and 6 bases lay outside the gene matches. The CDR3 is made up of 14 amino acids. The DNA for the CDR3 is TGTGCCAGCAGACGACAGGGATTAAATGAAAAACTGTTTTTT. It is translated as CASRRQGLNEKLFF.

The chain employs TRBV15 and TRBJ2-7; 11 bases are a match to TRBD1. The CDR3 length is 15 residues. V lost 0 bases and J lost 7; bases outside the gene matches: 5. Germline values: CDR1 LNHNV, CDR2 YYDKDF (reference sequence). In DNA, the CDR3 is TGTGCCACCAGCAGAGATGTTGGGACAGGGGGGGAGCAGTACTTC. Translating it yields CATSRDVGTGGEQYF.

The chain carries TRBV3-1 (or the pseudogene TRBV3-2) and TRBJ1-4; the D is unclear. The V and J ends lost 2 bases and 5 bases respectively, with 9 bases between them. Germline CDR1 LGHDT, CDR2 YNNKEL (reference sequence). This CDR3 has 14 amino acids. In nucleotides, the CDR3 is TGTGCCAGCAGCCAAATCACAGAAAATGAAAAACTGTTTTTT. This codes for CASSQITENEKLFF.

This chain links TRBV7-2 with TRBJ2-2; TRBD2 matches at 13 bases. The CDR3 loop spans 18 amino acids. The trim removed 1 base at V and 1 base at J, leaving 3 bases unmatched. Germline V gives CDR1 SGHTA, CDR2 FQGNSA. The CDR3 here is CASSLGRTSGGNTGELFF. CDR3 in DNA: TGTGCCAGCAGCTTAGGGCGGACTAGCGGGGGGAACACCGGGGAGCTGTTTTTT.

The chain carries TRBV7-9 and TRBJ2-7, with 7 bases that match TRBD1. The trim removed 1 base at V and 7 bases at J, leaving 10 bases unmatched. CDR1 is SEHNR and CDR2 is FQNEAQ in the germline V gene (reference sequence). The CDR3 sequence is 15 residues long. This chain's CDR3 is CASSLEGARMGEQYF. CDR3 bases: TGTGCCAGCAGCTTAGAGGGGGCCCGGATGGGGGAGCAGTACTTC.

DNA of the CDR3: TGTGCCAGCAGTACCACCGGGACAGGGGGCCAAAAACTGTTTTTT. Residues: CASSTTGTGGQKLFF. V and J are TRBV28 and TRBJ1-4; 12 bases are a match to TRBD1. V trimming: 5 bases; J trimming: 9 bases; junction bases outside the gene matches: 7. This CDR3 has 15 residues. Germline V gene lookup returns CDR1 MDHEN and CDR2 SYDVKM.

The rearrangement uses TRBV19 and TRBJ2-2; D unclear. V shed 11 bases and J shed 7 bases, with 8 bases lying between them. The germline gives CDR1 LNHDA, CDR2 SQIVND (reference sequence). There are 10 residues in the CDR3. The CDR3 DNA reads TGTGCCGAGTGTATCGGGGAGCTGTTTTTT. Protein sequence: CAECIGELFF.

This clone was observed once. V is TRBV5-4 and J is TRBJ2-3; the match to TRBD1 covers 9 bases. V was pared by 7 bases and J by 6 bases, with 12 bases of the junction left unmatched. The CDR3 runs to 15 residues. Germline V gene sequence: CDR1 SGHNT, CDR2 YYREEE (reference sequence). The CDR3 DNA follows: TGTGCCAGCCGCAATGGACAGGGGAATACGGATACGCAGTATTTT. Its translation is CASRNGQGNTDTQYF. The full variable domain, completed using reference TRBV5-4 and TRBJ2-3, is ETGVTQSPTHLIKTRGQQVTLRCSSQSGHNTVSWYQQALGQGPQFIFQYYREEENGRGNFPPRFSGLQFPNYSSELNVNALELDDSALYLCASRNGQGNTDTQYFGPGTRLTVL.

The chain employs TRBV6-5 and TRBJ2-1; perhaps TRBD2 as D (5 bases). Germline CDR1 is MNHEY and CDR2 is SVGAGI. Trimming stripped 2 bases from V and 0 bases from J, with 5 bases between. CDR3 length: 14 amino acids. CDR3 sequence reads: CASSYSGSYNEQFF. The CDR3 DNA sequence: TGTGCCAGCAGTTACAGCGGCTCCTACAATGAGCAGTTCTTC.

Comment on this clone: Other DNA sequences in the same sample also yield this CDR3. The rearrangement uses TRBV10-2 and TRBJ2-7; unclear D gene. From germline, CDR1 is WSHSY and CDR2 SAAADI. Deletions cut 3 bases from V and 0 bases from J, with 3 bases between. The CDR3 spans 12 residues. CDR3 sequence: CASSDYSYEQYF. The CDR3 DNA is TGCGCCAGCAGTGACTACTCCTACGAGCAGTACTTC.

This clone has more than one count but fewer than ten. The chain recombines TRBV7-2 with TRBJ1-1, with D possibly matching TRBD1 (6 bases). CDR1 is SGHTA, CDR2 FQGNSA, per germline. The CDR3 consists of 15 residues. V dropped 1 base and J dropped 5 bases, with 14 bases sitting between them. As DNA, the CDR3 is TGTGCCAGCAGCTTAGAACAGGGAGGGTGGACTGAAGCTTTCTTT. This sequence encodes CASSLEQGGWTEAFF.